What follows describes a single T cell receptor (beta chain). No antigen is known for it. This sample is drawn from a study of cytomegalovirus exposure and HLA in healthy donors. Study-wide results and caveats: Using the classifier, cytomegalovirus status was reportedly diagnosed with high specificity and sensitivity. Most TCR sequences were uncommon, yet certain public TCRs appeared in many donors. The authors listed 150 to 200 TCR beta chains as cytomegalovirus-associated.

Profiling relied on immunoSEQ multiplex PCR, and the TCRdb table lists in-frame clones only, not all of them. The data show 200,000 to 300,000 clones, about 90% seen once. Donors came from a validation cohort of 90 to 150 subjects, distinct from the first 666-subject cohort. V dropped 3 bases and J dropped 4; count of bases not matched to a gene: 8. There are 15 residues in the CDR3. Germline assignment: CDR1 SGHRS and CDR2 YFSETQ. The V gene is TRBV5-1, the J gene TRBJ2-5; TRBD2 agrees at 8 bases. The material sequenced was PBMCs. The TCR sequence derives from a woman in her thirties in good health and CMV-seropositive. The CDR3 sequence: CASSSGLALGETQYF. CDR3 in DNA: TGCGCCAGCAGCTCAGGACTAGCCCTGGGAGAGACCCAGTACTTC.